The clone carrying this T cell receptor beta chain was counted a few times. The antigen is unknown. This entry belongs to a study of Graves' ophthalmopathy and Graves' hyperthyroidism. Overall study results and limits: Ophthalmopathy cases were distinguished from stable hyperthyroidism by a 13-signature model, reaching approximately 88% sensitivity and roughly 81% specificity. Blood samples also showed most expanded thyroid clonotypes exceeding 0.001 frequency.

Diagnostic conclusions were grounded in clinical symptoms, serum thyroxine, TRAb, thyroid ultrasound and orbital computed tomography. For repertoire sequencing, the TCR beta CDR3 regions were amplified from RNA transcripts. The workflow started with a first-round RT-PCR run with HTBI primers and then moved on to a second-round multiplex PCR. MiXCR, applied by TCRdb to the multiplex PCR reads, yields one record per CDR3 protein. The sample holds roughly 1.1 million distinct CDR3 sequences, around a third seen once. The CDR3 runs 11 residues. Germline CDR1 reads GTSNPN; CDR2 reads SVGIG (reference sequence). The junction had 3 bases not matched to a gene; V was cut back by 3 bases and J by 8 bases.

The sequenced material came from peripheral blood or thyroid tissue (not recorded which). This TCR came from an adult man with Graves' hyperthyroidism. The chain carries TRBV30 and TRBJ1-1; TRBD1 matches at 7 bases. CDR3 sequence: CAWRRQGEAFF. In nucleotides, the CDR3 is TGTGCCTGGAGAAGACAGGGAGAAGCTTTCTTT.